This T cell receptor (beta chain) came from a study of cytomegalovirus exposure and HLA in healthy donors (TCRdb year 2017). Broadly, across the study: According to an earlier analysis of a few hundred of the donors, some 180 million T cells yielded 90 million to 140 million unique TCR beta sequences and about 300 Gb of sequence data. A handful of DR-DQ haplotypes were handled as single units for association and clustering because linkage in the cohort was strong. Donor age, sex, ethnicity and CMV serostatus were collected together with the repertoire data. In addition to the first cohort of several hundred subjects, a separate validation cohort of some 120 different subjects was used. The study aimed to test whether cataloging public T cell receptors could reveal signatures of past pathogen exposure. To predict cytomegalovirus infection status, the study combined high-throughput TCR immunosequencing, statistical association of individual TCRs with disease status, and machine learning. All discovery cohort repertoires had been generated using a single sequencing platform. The genetic ancestry cluster associated with self-reported Caucasian donors included about four fifths of the 350 to 500 genotyped donors. A later genetic analysis took genome-wide SNP genotypes for about 55% of the 666 donors and used that subset as a discovery cohort. A later analysis re-examined previously published TCR beta repertoires from about 670 donors and added high-resolution HLA genotyping to investigate patterns of TCR occurrence. Among about 390 genotyped donors of the cohort, an average of roughly 240,000 unique TCR beta nucleotide sequences were sequenced per donor, around 18% of them non-productive. The number of donors typed differed by locus, with about 629-630 for A, B, C, DRB1 and DQB1, around 500 for DQA1, about 610 for DPA1, and some 440 for DPB1. The study profiled the T cell repertoires of 500 to 800 subjects by immunosequencing and related them to cytomegalovirus serostatus. Rather than drawing on any new phenotypic data, the later analysis identified candidate immune exposures from TCR beta sequences and the way those sequences occurred across donors. An early release that covered fewer than 750 HLA-typed donors contained around 300 gigabases of sequencing data and tens of millions of unique TCR sequences. An earlier analysis of approximately 630 of the donors applied high-throughput TCR beta sequencing to assess whether each TCR beta V gene segment acted as functional or pseudogenic. Class I and class II HLA loci were covered by the typing at four-digit resolution.

The library was obtained by the immunoSEQ multiplex PCR assay. The multiplex PCR relied on a mix of 60 forward primers for TCR Vbeta segments and 13 reverse primers for TCR Jbeta segments. The CDR3 region of rearranged TCR beta genes was amplified from genomic DNA with a multiplex PCR assay. Amplified TCR beta libraries were sequenced as 87-base-pair reads on the Illumina HiSeq System. On the authors' methods: A later analysis tallied around 82 million unique TCR beta chains across the 600 to 700 repertoires, and approximately 11 million of those chains were shared by two or more donors. Raw reads were error-corrected and collapsed into unique sequences with a nearest-neighbor algorithm that merged closely related sequences to remove PCR and sequencing errors. V, D and J gene segments were assigned by aligning CDR3 sequences to IMGT reference sequences. For a sequence to be retained, a match of at least six nucleotides was required to both a V gene segment and a J gene segment. A rearrangement was called productive if the CDR3 had no stop codons and remained in frame with V and J, and every other rearrangement was called non-productive. CDR3 was defined according to IMGT convention as the region running from the second conserved V-encoded cysteine to the conserved J-encoded phenylalanine. The earlier analysis of a few hundred of the donors excluded sequences that lacked an unambiguous match to a single V gene segment. In an earlier analysis of approximately 560 of the donors, a V segment was called functional when productive rearrangements were above 56.7%, and segregating when the standard deviation between donors exceeded 5%. A statistical classification framework was built to diagnose cytomegalovirus status from the catalog of TCR beta chain sequences. In a later analysis, V and J genes were assigned by comparing TCR nucleotide sequences against IMGT/GENE-DB human TR gene sequences. In a later analysis, CDR3 sequences and most-parsimonious VDJ recombination scenarios were assigned using the TCRdist pipeline. In a later analysis, every TCR beta chain was defined by the combination of its CDR3 amino acid sequence and its V-gene family, and reads without a unique V-gene family were dropped. A later analysis removed 592 highly shared, low-generation-probability nucleotide sequences to deal with suspected cross-contamination and a sequencing artifact. A later analysis calculated a clonal expansion index for each public chain from normalized within-repertoire ranks of inferred template counts. A later analysis computed generation probabilities with a VDJ recombination model fitted to out-of-frame rearrangements, and checked the results against IGoR. In a later analysis, hypergeometric tests were used to score TCR-TCR, TCR-HLA and TCR-CMV co-occurrence, with a repertoire-size bias correction applied to TCR pairs. False discovery rates were estimated in a later analysis by permuting HLA or CMV assignments 20 times. A later analysis grouped co-occurring TCRs with DBSCAN, adding TCRdist sequence similarity when clustering within HLA-allele-positive subsets. For co-occurrence clustering, repertoires with fewer than 30,000 or more than 120,000 public chains were excluded, along with four or five repertoires with anomalous nucleotide sharing. The clones in this table, taken by TCRdb from immuneACCESS, are in-frame only. Not every clone is retained; where verified, under half of the shortfall comes from an unresolved V gene, and the cause of the rest is unknown. V, J and clone size are taken as reported in that table, and D and trimming were inferred from the DNA itself. The sample includes under 200,000 clones, with roughly 80% observed a single time. The ten largest clonotypes hold roughly 0.69% of the sample.

Summary of the overall study and its limitations: Compared with equally common non-associated chains, HLA-associated TCR beta chains in a later analysis were more clonally expanded and had lower generation probabilities. At a false discovery rate of 0.05, a later analysis linked some 18,000 TCR beta sequences to specific HLA alleles. A group of highly shared sequence variants was considered likely to be a technical artifact of the sequencing pipeline. A later genetic analysis associated a missense DCLRE1C variant with V-gene and J-gene trimming of TCR beta chains, and an independent cohort replicated the association. The only immune exposure information available for the cohort was CMV serostatus. In a later analysis, TCR association rates were found to vary across HLA loci, with the most associated TCRs seen for DRB1 alleles and the fewest for HLA-C alleles. A few of the identified cytomegalovirus-associated TCR beta chains were confirmed in vitro to be specific for cytomegalovirus antigens. The authors suggested that the approach could potentially be extended to other disease states and immunological phenotypes. Cytomegalovirus status was reported to be diagnosed by the classifier with high specificity and sensitivity in both the original and validation cohorts. In an earlier analysis of some 550 of the donors, most TCR beta V segments were observed in productive rearrangements about 90% or about 30% of the time, broadly matching IMGT annotations. Correlated functional status among segregating V segments might reflect linkage disequilibrium, but an unknown experimental factor could not be ruled out. Most CMV-associated TCR beta chains appeared to be HLA-restricted in a later analysis, and the HLA associations seemed to be driven largely by CMV exposure. In this cohort, only TCR beta chains were sequenced, and detectable features were limited by the absence of alpha or paired-chain data. Sequencing depth was assumed to be roughly uniform across donors in the presence/absence analyses, though that assumption may not hold. When HLA alleles, especially DR and DQ, strongly co-occurred, attributing TCR associations to individual alleles was difficult. While some public TCRs were present in many individuals, most TCR sequences turned up only very rarely across donors. The 87-base-pair reads could not distinguish some IMGT-functional V segments, including TRBV6-2 and TRBV6-3, so those segments were excluded. Approximately 16 rarely observed V segments, including chromosome 9 orphons, were excluded from the earlier analysis of several hundred of the donors because counts were too low. HLA typing was unavailable for some donors at each locus, so association tests used only the typed subset. In a later genetic analysis, fewer N-insertions in productive TCRs were reported among donors in an Asian-associated ancestry cluster than the approximately 710-donor mean. In the study, 150 to 200 TCR beta chains were listed as associated with cytomegalovirus. A further reported finding was that TCR beta sequences accurately predicted the HLA-A and HLA-B alleles for most subjects in the first cohort. Several of the top co-occurrence clusters appeared to be linked to parvovirus B19, influenza, CMV and Epstein-Barr virus, according to a later analysis.

In total, fewer than 750 healthy bone marrow donors made up the cohort. At the time of sampling, every cohort member was nominally healthy, though immune exposures that went unrecorded were likely present. The donor was CMV seronegative and belonged to the group of roughly 330 seronegative cohort members. A peripheral blood sample was provided by each donor, and peripheral blood mononuclear cells were used for TCR beta sequencing. Genomic DNA extraction from the blood cell samples was performed with the Qiagen DNeasy Blood Extraction Kit. For CDR1 and CDR2, the germline V gene lists SQVTM and ANQGSEA. The CDR3 measures 11 amino acids from cysteine to phenylalanine. The CDR3 DNA has 33 bases and is translated from base 1. As for this clone: The target of this receptor is not known. Base qualities were left out, and no much larger clone turns up one base away.

Specimen: PBMCs. This receptor was taken from a woman aged 18-29 years in good health and CMV-seronegative. Rearrangement joined TRBV29-1 to TRBJ2-3; the D region possibly corresponds to TRBD1 (5 bases align). The nucleotide sequence is TGCGGGGCGCGAGGCACAGATACGCAGTATTTT. Its coded protein is CGARGTDTQYF.